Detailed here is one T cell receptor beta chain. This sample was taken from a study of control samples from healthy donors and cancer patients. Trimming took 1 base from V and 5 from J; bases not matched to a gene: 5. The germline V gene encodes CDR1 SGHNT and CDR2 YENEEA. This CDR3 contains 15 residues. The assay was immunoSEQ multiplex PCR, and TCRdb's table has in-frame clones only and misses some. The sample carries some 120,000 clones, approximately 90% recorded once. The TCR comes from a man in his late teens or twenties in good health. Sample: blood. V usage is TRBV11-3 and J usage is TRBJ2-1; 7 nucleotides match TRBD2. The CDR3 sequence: CASSLGQGGNNEQFF. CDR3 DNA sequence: TGTGCCAGCAGCTTAGGTCAGGGAGGGAACAATGAGCAGTTCTTC.